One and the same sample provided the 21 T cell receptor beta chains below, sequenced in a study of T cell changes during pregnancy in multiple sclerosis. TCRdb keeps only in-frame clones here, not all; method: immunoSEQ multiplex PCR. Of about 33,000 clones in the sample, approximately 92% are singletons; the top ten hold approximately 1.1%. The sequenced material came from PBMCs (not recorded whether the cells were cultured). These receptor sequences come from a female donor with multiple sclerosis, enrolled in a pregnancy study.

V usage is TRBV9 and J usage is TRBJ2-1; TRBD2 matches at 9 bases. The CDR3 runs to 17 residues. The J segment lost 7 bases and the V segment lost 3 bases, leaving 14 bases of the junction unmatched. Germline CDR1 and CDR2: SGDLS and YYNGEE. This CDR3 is CASSGGRGTSSLNEQFF. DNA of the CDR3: TGTGCCAGCAGCGGAGGGAGAGGGACTAGCTCATTGAATGAGCAGTTCTTC.

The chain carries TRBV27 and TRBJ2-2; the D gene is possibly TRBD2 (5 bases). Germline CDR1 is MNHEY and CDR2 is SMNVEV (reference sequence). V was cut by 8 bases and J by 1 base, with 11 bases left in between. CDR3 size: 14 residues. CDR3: CASLGSWNTGELFF. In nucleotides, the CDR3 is TGTGCCAGCCTGGGGAGCTGGAACACCGGGGAGCTGTTTTTT.

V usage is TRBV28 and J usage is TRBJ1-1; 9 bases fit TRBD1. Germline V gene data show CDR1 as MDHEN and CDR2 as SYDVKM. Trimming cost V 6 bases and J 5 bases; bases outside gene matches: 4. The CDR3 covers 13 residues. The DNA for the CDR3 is TGTGCCAGCAGACGGACAGGGGAGACTGAAGCTTTCTTT. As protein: CASRRTGETEAFF.

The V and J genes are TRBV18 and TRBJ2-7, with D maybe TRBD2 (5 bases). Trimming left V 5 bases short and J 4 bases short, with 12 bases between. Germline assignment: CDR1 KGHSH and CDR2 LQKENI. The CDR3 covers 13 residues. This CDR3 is CASSAAETYEQYF. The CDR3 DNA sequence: TGTGCCAGCTCAGCAGCGGAGACTTACGAGCAGTACTTC.

Here the CDR3 DNA reads TGTGCCAGCAGCCCAGACAACGTGGGCTATGGCTACACCTTC. It specifies CASSPDNVGYGYTF. The chain carries TRBV4-2 and TRBJ1-2; D is unclear. Germline CDR1 reads LGHNA; CDR2 reads YNFKEQ. Trimming removed 4 bases from V and 4 bases from J, with 13 bases in between. This CDR3 has 14 residues.

This CDR3 is CASSLDTNTEAFF. CDR3 DNA: TGCGCCAGCAGCTTGGACACCAACACTGAAGCTTTCTTT. This rearrangement joins TRBV5-1 to TRBJ1-1; D not resolved. V was trimmed by 0 bases and J by 2 bases, leaving 5 bases between them. The CDR3 length is 13 residues. Germline lookup yields CDR1 SGHRS and CDR2 YFSETQ.

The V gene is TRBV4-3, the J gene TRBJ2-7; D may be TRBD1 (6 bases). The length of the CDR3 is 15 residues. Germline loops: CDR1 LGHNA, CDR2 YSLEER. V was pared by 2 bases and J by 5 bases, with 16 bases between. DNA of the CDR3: TGCGCCAGCAGCCAACGAGTACAGGGTAACGACGAGCAGTACTTC. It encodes CASSQRVQGNDEQYF.

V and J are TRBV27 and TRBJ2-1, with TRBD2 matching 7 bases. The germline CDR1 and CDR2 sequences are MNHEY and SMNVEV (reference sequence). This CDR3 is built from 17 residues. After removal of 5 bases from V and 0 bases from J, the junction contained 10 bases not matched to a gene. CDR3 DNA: TGTGCCAGCAGTCCTACACTAGCGTCGATCTCCTACAATGAGCAGTTCTTC. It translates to CASSPTLASISYNEQFF.

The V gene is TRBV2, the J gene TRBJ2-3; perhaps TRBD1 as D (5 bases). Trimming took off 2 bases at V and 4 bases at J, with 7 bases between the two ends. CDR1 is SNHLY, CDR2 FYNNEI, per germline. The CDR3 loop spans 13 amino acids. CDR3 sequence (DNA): TGTGCCAGCAGTGAACAGGGCTCAGATACGCAGTATTTT. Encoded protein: CASSEQGSDTQYF. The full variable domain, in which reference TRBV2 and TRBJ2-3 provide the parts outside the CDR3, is EPEVTQTPSHQVTQMGQEVILRCVPISNHLYFYWYRQILGQKVEFLVSFYNNEISEKSEIFDDQFSVERPDGSNFTLKIRSTKLEDSAMYFCASSEQGSDTQYFGPGTRLTVL.

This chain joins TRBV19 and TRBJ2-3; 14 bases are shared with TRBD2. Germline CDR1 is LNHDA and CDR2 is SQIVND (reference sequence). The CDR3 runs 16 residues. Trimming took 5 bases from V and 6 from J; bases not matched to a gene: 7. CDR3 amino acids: CASSARLAGGPDTQYF. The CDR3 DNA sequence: TGTGCCAGTAGTGCTAGACTAGCGGGAGGGCCGGATACGCAGTATTTT.

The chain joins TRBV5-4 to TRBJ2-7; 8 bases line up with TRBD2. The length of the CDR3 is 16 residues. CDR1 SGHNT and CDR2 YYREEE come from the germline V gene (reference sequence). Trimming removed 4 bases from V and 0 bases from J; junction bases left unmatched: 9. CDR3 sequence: CASSPAVTSDSYEQYF. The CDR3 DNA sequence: TGTGCCAGCAGCCCGGCGGTGACTAGCGACTCCTACGAGCAGTACTTC.

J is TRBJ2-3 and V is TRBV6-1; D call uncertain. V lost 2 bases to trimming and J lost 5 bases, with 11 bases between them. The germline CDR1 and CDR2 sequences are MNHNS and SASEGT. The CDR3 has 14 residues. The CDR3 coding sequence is TGTGCCAGCAGTGAAACTAAGGGCCGAGATACGCAGTATTTT. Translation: CASSETKGRDTQYF.

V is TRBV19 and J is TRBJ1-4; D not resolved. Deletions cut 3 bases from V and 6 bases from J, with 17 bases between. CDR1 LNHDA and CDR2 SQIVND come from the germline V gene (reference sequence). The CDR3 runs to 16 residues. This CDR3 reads CASSIPRQLKDEKLFF. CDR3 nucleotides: TGTGCCAGTAGTATCCCCCGCCAGCTTAAGGATGAAAAACTGTTTTTT.

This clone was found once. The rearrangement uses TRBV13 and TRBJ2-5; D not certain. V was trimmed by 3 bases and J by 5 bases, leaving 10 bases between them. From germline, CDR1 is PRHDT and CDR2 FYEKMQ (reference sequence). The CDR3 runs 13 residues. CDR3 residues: CASSFSGIETQYF. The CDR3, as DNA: TGTGCCAGCAGCTTCAGTGGTATTGAGACCCAGTACTTC. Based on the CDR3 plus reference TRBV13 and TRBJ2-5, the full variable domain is AAGVIQSPRHLIKEKRETATLKCYPIPRHDTVYWYQQGPGQDPQFLISFYEKMQSDKGSIPDRFSAQQFSDYHSELNMSSLELGDSALYFCASSFSGIETQYFGPGTRLLVL.

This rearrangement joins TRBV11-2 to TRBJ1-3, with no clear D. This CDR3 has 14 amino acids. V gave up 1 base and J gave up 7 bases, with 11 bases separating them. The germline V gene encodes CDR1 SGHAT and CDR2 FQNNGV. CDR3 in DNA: TGTGCCAGCAGCTTAGCGGACGCTCCGAACACCATATATTTT. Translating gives CASSLADAPNTIYF.

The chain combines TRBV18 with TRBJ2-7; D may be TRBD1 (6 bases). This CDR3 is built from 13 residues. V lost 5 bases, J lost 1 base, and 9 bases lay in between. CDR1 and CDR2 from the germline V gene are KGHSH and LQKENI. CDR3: CASSEQGSYEQYF. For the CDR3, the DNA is TGTGCCAGCTCAGAACAGGGTTCCTACGAGCAGTACTTC.

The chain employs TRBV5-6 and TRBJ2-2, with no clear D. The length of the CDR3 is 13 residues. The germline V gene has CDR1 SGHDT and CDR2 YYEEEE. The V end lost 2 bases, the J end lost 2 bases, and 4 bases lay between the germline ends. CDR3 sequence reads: CASSFPNTGELFF. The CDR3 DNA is TGTGCCAGCAGCTTCCCTAACACCGGGGAGCTGTTTTTT.

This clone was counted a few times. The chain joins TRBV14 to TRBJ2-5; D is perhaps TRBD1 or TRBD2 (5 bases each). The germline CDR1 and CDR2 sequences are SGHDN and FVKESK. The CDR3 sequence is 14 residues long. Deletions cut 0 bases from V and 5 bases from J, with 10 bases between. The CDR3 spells CASSQDKWGETQYF. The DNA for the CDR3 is TGTGCCAGCAGCCAAGATAAATGGGGGGAGACCCAGTACTTC.

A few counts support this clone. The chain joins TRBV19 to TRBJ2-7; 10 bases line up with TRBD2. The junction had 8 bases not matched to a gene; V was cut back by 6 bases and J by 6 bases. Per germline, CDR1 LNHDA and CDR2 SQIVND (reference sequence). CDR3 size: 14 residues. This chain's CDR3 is CASRSAQREGEQYF. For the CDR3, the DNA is TGTGCCAGTAGGTCCGCCCAGCGGGAGGGCGAGCAGTACTTC.

The CDR3 sequence is CASSGQGPYNEQFF. Here the CDR3 DNA reads TGCGCCAGCAGCGGACAGGGTCCCTACAATGAGCAGTTCTTC. J is TRBJ2-1 and V is TRBV5-1; 8 positions agree with TRBD1. There are 14 residues in the CDR3. Germline values: CDR1 SGHRS, CDR2 YFSETQ. The junction had 2 bases not matched to a gene; V was cut back by 4 bases and J by 2 bases.

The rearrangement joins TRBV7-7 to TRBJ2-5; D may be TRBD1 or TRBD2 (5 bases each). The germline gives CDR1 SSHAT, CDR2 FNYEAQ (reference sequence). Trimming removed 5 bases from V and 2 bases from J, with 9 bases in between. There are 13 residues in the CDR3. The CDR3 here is CASSPGPQETQYF. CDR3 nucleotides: TGTGCCAGCAGCCCGGGACCTCAAGAGACCCAGTACTTC.